This T cell receptor beta chain was identified during a study of cytomegalovirus exposure and HLA in healthy donors. With 60 Vbeta and 13 Jbeta primers, the PCR was carried out. The method was immunoSEQ multiplex PCR; TCRdb's version includes in-frame clones alone and lacks a portion of them. The sample includes tens of thousands of clones, 84% of them seen just once. The V segment lost 6 bases and the J segment 3 bases; nucleotides outside the gene matches: 9. Germline V lookup: CDR1 MGHRA, CDR2 YSYEKL. The length of the CDR3 is 16 residues. The chain combines TRBV4-1 with TRBJ2-1; 9 bases are shared with TRBD2. The sequenced material came from PBMCs. This clonotype originated in a man between 65 and 85 years old in good health and CMV-seropositive. The CDR3 here is CASRPPGLANYNEQFF. The CDR3 nucleotides read TGCGCCAGCAGACCCCCGGGACTAGCCAACTACAATGAGCAGTTCTTC.